Listed below are T cell receptor beta chains from one sample, sequenced in a study of blood T cell repertoires in COVID-19. The method was immunoSEQ multiplex PCR; TCRdb's version includes in-frame clones alone and lacks a portion of them. The sample holds some 77,000 clones; around 91% are singletons and the top ten take roughly 4.5%. Sample: peripheral blood. These receptors were obtained from an elderly woman with active or convalescent COVID-19. The conserved cysteine and the conserved F or W are not part of the CDR3 here.

j_call: TRBJ2-7
v_call: TRBV28
cdr3_aa: ASMDPWGTGVDEQY

j_call: TRBJ2-3
v_call: TRBV29-1
cdr3_aa: SVLTSGRPLTPTTSTDTQY

j_call: TRBJ2-1
v_call: TRBV13
cdr3_aa: ASSLLQGRGEQF

j_call: TRBJ1-3
v_call: TRBV7-9
cdr3_aa: ASSLIGFRNRDSGNTIY

j_call: TRBJ2-3
v_call: TRBV6-4
cdr3_aa: ASSDSAGTDTQY

j_call: TRBJ2-7
v_call: TRBV3-1/TRBV3-2
cdr3_aa: ASSQVQDSAYEQY

j_call: TRBJ1-2
v_call: TRBV4-3
cdr3_aa: ASSLADREVSYGYT

j_call: TRBJ2-2
v_call: TRBV6-5
cdr3_aa: ASSSDRATGELF

j_call: TRBJ2-7
v_call: TRBV7-2
cdr3_aa: ASSSRGPSGRGGYEQY

j_call: TRBJ2-3
v_call: TRBV6-6
cdr3_aa: ASSHTGDTQY

j_call: TRBJ1-1
v_call: TRBV7-2
cdr3_aa: ASSFTGTEAF

j_call: TRBJ2-7
v_call: TRBV15
cdr3_aa: ATSRDLAAQFYEQY

j_call: TRBJ2-3
v_call: TRBV6-5
cdr3_aa: ASSLGTGYPDTQY